This section outlines one TCR beta chain sequence together with its context. This sample was taken from a study of T cell responses to AZD1222 COVID-19 vaccine. This CDR3 region has 15 residues. Trimming took off 5 bases at V and 0 bases at J, with 14 bases between the two ends. CDR1 and CDR2 (germline): SGHNT, YENEEA. TCRdb's copy holds only in-frame clones and misses some; the assay was immunoSEQ multiplex PCR. Altogether about 150,000 clones are present, roughly 91% being singletons, with the ten largest covering approximately 6.2%. This chain joins TRBV11-3 and TRBJ2-7; tentative D call: TRBD2 (5 bases). The receptor's source is an adult who received the AZD1222 COVID-19 vaccine. The input for sequencing was peripheral blood, taken 28 days after the second AZD1222 dose. CDR3 protein: CASSPRGDSSYEQYF. The CDR3, as DNA: TGTGCCAGCAGCCCTCGGGGAGATAGCTCCTACGAGCAGTACTTC.